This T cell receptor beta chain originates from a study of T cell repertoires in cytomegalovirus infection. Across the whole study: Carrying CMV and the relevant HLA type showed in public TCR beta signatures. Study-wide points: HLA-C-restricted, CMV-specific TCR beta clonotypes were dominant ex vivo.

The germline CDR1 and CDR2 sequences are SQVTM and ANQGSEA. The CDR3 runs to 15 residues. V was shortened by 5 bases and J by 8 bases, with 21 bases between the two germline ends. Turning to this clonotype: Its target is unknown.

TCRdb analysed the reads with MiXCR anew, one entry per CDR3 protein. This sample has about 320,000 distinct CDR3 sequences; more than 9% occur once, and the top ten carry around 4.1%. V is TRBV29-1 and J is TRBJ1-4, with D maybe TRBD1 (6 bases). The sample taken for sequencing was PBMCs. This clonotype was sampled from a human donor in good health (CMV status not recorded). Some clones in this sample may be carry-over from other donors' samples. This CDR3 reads CSVRLQGGSGEKLFF. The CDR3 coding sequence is TGCAGCGTTCGCCTACAGGGAGGGTCTGGGGAAAAACTGTTTTTT.